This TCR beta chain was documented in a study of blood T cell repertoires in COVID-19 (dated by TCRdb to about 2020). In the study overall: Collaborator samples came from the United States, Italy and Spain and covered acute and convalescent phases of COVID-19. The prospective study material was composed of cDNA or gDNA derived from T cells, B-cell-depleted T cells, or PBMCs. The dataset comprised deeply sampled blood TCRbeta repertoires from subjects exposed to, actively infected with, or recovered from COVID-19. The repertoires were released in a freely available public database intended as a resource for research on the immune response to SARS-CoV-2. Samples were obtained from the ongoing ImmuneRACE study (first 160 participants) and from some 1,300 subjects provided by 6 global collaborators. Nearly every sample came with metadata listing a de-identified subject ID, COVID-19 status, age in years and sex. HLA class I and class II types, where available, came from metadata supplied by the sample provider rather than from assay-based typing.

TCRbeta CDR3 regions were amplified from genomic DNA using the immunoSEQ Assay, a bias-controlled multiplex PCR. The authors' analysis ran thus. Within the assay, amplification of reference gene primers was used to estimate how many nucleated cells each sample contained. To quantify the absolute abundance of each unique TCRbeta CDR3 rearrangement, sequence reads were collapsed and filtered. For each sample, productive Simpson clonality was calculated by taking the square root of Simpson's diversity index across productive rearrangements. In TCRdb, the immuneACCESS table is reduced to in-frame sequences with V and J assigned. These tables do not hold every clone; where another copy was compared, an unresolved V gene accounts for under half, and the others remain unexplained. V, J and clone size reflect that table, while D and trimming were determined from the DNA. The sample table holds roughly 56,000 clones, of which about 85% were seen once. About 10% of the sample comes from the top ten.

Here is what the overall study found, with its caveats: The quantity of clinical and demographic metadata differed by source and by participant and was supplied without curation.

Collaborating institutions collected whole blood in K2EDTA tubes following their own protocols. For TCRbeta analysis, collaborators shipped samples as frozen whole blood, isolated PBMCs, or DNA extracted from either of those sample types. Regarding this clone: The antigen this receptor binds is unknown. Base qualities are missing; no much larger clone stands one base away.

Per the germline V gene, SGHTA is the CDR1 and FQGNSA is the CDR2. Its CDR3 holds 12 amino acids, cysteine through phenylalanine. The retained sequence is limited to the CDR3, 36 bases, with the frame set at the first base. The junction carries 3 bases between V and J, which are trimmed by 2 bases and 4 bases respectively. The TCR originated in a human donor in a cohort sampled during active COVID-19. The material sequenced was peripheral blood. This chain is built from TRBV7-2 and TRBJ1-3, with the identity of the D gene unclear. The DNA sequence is TGTGCCAGCAGCTTAACAGGAAACACCATATATTTT. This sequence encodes CASSLTGNTIYF.